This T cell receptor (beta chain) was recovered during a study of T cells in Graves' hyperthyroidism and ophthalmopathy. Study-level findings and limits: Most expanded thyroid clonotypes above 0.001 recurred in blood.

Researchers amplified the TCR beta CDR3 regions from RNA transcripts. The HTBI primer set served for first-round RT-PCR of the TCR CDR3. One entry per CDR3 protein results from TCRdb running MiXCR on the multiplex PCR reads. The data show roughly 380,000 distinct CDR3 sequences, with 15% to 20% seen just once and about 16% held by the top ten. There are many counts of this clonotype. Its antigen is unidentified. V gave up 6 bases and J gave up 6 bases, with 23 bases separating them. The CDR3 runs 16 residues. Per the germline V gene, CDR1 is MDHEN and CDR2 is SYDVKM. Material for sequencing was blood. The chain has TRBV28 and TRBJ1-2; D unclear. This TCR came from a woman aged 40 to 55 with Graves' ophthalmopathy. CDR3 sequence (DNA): TGTGCCAGCAGACGCGCTTGGGTTTCGGGCTCGAATGGCTACACCTTC. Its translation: CASRRAWVSGSNGYTF.